The rows below give T cell receptor beta chains drawn from one sample of a study of regulatory T cells in long-lasting Graves disease. TCRdb redid the calling of the multiplex PCR reads with MiXCR, one entry per CDR3 protein. This sample yields roughly 430,000 distinct CDR3 sequences, of which around a fifth are seen a single time; over 11% belongs to the top ten. The source was peripheral blood mononuclear cells (PBMCs), collected when the disease was refractory, from a patient treated with antithyroid drugs. The receptors here all came from a female donor with Graves disease. CDR3s leave out the opening cysteine and the closing phenylalanine or tryptophan.

V gene	CDR3 protein
TRBV6-1	ASSLDNRVSNEKLF
TRBV20-1	SALDRALAEQY
TRBV25-1	ASSDAGLSEQY
TRBV6-1	ASSRQNQETQY
TRBV28	ASRRAGQETQY
TRBV29-1	SVPPMTGDATEAF
TRBV14	ASSQGQVAYGYT
TRBV11-2	ASSEDRGRDTQY
TRBV7-9	ASSPGQGGQETQY
TRBV7-9	ASSRKRDSSYNEQF
TRBV3-1	ASSSSPGGEQY
TRBV30	AWSETGGAGYT
TRBV29-1	SDGTSGSYEQY
TRBV6-1	ASRLGHEQY
TRBV6-1	ALGSGSATDTQY
TRBV28	ASSFETGGVVNTEAF
TRBV7-8	ASNPLGQGFSYNSPLH
TRBV6-1	ASPASGSYEQY
TRBV30	AWSPGGSGNTIY
TRBV6-1	ASSRQGIGSTGELF
TRBV3-1	ASSQLPGQGQPQH
TRBV3-1	ASSGREGRNEQF
TRBV11-2	ASSTLSGVNTGELF
TRBV6-1	ASSRDSGGRETQY
TRBV6-5	ASSYLLQGANYGYT
TRBV20-1	SANPGRGGETQY
TRBV13	ASSLGGQGADYGYT
TRBV7-3	ASSLWGAADTQY
TRBV19	ASSREGYEQY
TRBV20-1	SASDRGDSNQPQH
TRBV7-9	ASSGGISLGQFLGGYT
TRBV11-2	ASIPGGRQNSGNTIY